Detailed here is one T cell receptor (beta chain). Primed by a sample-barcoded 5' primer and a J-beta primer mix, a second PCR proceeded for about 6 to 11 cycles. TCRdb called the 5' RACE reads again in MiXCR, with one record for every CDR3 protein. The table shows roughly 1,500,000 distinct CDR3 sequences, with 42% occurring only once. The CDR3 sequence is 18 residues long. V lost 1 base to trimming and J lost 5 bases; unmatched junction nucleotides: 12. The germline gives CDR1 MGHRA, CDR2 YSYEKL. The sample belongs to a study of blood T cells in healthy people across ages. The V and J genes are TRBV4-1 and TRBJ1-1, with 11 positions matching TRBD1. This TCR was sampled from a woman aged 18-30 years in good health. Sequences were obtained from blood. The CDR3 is CASSQASLGDRGGTEAFF. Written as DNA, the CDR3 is TGCGCCAGCAGCCAAGCATCTCTAGGGGACAGGGGGGGGACTGAAGCTTTCTTT.